Following are 10 T cell receptor beta chains from one sample sequenced in a study of response to subunit inactivated influenza vaccine. Via MiXCR, TCRdb re-called the RT-PCR reads, giving one row per CDR3 protein. Counted here are just over 300,000 distinct CDR3 sequences, 22% occurring once; the ten biggest clones make up under 13%. The sequences come from PBMCs from blood, collected about 20 months after vaccination. These receptors originate from a man between 50 and 69 years old who received an inactivated influenza vaccine.

This rearrangement joins TRBV4-3 to TRBJ2-6; D is undetermined. This CDR3 has 18 amino acids. V lost 0 bases, J lost 1 base, and 13 bases lay in between. Germline values: CDR1 LGHNA, CDR2 YSLEER. CDR3 DNA: TGCGCCAGCAGCCAAGAGCCACAAATCCCATCTGGGGCCAACGTCCTGACTTTC. Its protein is CASSQEPQIPSGANVLTF.

The rearrangement links TRBV19 to TRBJ2-1; 9 positions agree with TRBD2. Per the germline V gene, CDR1 is LNHDA and CDR2 is SQIVND (reference sequence). V lost 7 bases, J lost 4 bases, and 8 bases stayed unmatched. The CDR3 is made up of 15 amino acids. DNA for the CDR3: TGTGCCAGTAACCCTAGCGGGGCCCCGTACAATGAGCAGTTCTTC. Encoded protein: CASNPSGAPYNEQFF. The full variable domain, in which reference TRBV19 and TRBJ2-1 provide the parts outside the CDR3, is DGGITQSPKYLFRKEGQNVTLSCEQNLNHDAMYWYRQDPGQGLRLIYYSQIVNDFQKGDIAEGYSVSREKKESFPLTVTSAQKNPTAFYLCASNPSGAPYNEQFFGPGTRLTVL.

The chain carries TRBV10-3 and TRBJ2-3; tentatively, D is TRBD2 (6 bases). Trimming left V 11 bases short and J 2 bases short, with 14 bases between. The length of the CDR3 is 13 residues. Germline V CDR1 and CDR2: ENHRY, SYGVKD. CDR3 bases: TGTGCCGCCGGAGGGGATAACACAGATACGCAGTATTTT. It translates to CAAGGDNTDTQYF.

This clonotype was seen more than once but under ten times. The rearrangement links TRBV6-2 or TRBV6-3 to TRBJ1-5; D not certain. Trimming left V 4 bases short and J 1 base short, with 14 bases between. The CDR3 extends over 16 amino acids. The germline V gene has CDR1 MNHEY and CDR2 SVGEGT. The DNA for the CDR3 is TGTGCCAGCAGTTCTCTAGGGAGTACCAGCAATCAGCCCCAGCATTTT. Its protein is CASSSLGSTSNQPQHF.

The chain employs TRBV11-2 and TRBJ2-5; no clear D. The CDR3 runs 14 residues. Trimming pared 6 bases from V and 3 bases from J, leaving 14 bases between. Looked up from germline, CDR1 is SGHAT and CDR2 is FQNNGV. The CDR3 protein is CASRAYGSKETQYF. The CDR3 DNA reads as TGTGCCAGCAGAGCGTACGGCTCCAAAGAGACCCAGTACTTC. The full variable domain, rest sourced from reference TRBV11-2 and TRBJ2-5, is EAGVAQSPRYKIIEKRQSVAFWCNPISGHATLYWYQQILGQGPKLLIQFQNNGVVDDSQLPKDRFSAERLKGVDSTLKIQPAKLEDSAVYLCASRAYGSKETQYFGPGTRLLVL.

There are a few counts of this clonotype. This chain joins TRBV5-1 and TRBJ2-2; 7 positions agree with TRBD1. The V segment lost 7 bases and the J segment 3 bases; nucleotides outside the gene matches: 9. Germline V gene data show CDR1 as SGHRS and CDR2 as YFSETQ. CDR3 length: 15 residues. As DNA, the CDR3 is TGCGCCAGCCGCCAGACAGGGTTGGACACCGGGGAGCTGTTTTTT. Translating it yields CASRQTGLDTGELFF.

This clonotype was counted many times. The chain recombines TRBV28 with TRBJ2-1; 11 bases are a match to TRBD2. J lost 4 bases, V lost 4 bases, and 9 bases had no gene match. The CDR3 totals 17 residues. The germline gives CDR1 MDHEN, CDR2 SYDVKM. DNA for the CDR3: TGTGCCAGCAGTTCCTTAACACTAGCGGGAGATTACAATGAGCAGTTCTTC. It translates to CASSSLTLAGDYNEQFF.

This clonotype was seen more than once but under ten times. The V and J genes are TRBV7-6 and TRBJ1-2; D possibly corresponds to TRBD1 (5 bases). The CDR3 loop spans 14 amino acids. The V gene's germline CDR1 is SGHVS and CDR2 FNYEAQ. Between the trimmed V and J ends, which lost 5 bases and 7 bases, there was a span of 17 bases. CDR3 sequence: CASSLGDPGRGYTF. The CDR3 coding sequence is TGTGCCAGCAGCCTAGGGGACCCAGGTCGTGGCTACACCTTC.

This clonotype appeared a few times. The V call is TRBV29-1, the J call TRBJ1-1; 7 bases line up with TRBD1. The trim removed 6 bases at V and 3 bases at J, leaving 10 bases unmatched. Germline values: CDR1 SQVTM, CDR2 ANQGSEA. The CDR3 loop spans 14 amino acids. The CDR3 protein is CSVLGDRRDTEAFF. CDR3 DNA: TGCAGCGTCCTCGGGGACAGACGAGACACTGAAGCTTTCTTT. Full variable domain (remainder filled in from reference TRBV29-1 and TRBJ1-1): SAVISQKPSRDICQRGTSLTIQCQVDSQVTMMFWYRQQPGQSLTLIATANQGSEATYESGFVIDKFPISRPNLTFSTLTVSNMSPEDSSIYLCSVLGDRRDTEAFFGQGTRLTVV.

The chain employs TRBV29-1 and TRBJ1-5; perhaps TRBD1 as D (5 bases). V shed 6 bases and J shed 5 bases, with 8 bases lying between them. Germline CDR1 and CDR2: SQVTM and ANQGSEA. This CDR3 spans 11 amino acids. CDR3 region: CSVQGYQPQHF. DNA of the CDR3: TGCAGCGTCCAGGGTTATCAGCCCCAGCATTTT.